This T cell receptor beta chain was identified in a study of blood T cell repertoires in COVID-19. TCRdb's table, derived via immunoSEQ multiplex PCR, lists solely in-frame clones and lacks some. Of around 330,000 clones in the sample, roughly 90% were seen once. Trimming took 6 bases from V and 0 from J, leaving 4 bases between them. This CDR3 contains 12 residues. Germline V CDR1 and CDR2: SNHLY, FYNNEI. Participants were aged about 18 to 100 years from 24 US areas. Clinical histories supplied by participants themselves formed the basis of cohort assignment. The chain uses TRBV2 and TRBJ2-3, with no clear D. The specimen sequenced was PBMCs or T cells enriched from blood (not recorded which). The origin of this receptor is a man aged 55 to 69 who had recovered from COVID-19. CDR3 DNA: TGTGCCAGCAGCCCAAGCACAGATACGCAGTATTTT. Encoded protein: CASSPSTDTQYF. Full variable domain (rest looked up from reference TRBV2 and TRBJ2-3): EPEVTQTPSHQVTQMGQEVILRCVPISNHLYFYWYRQILGQKVEFLVSFYNNEISEKSEIFDDQFSVERPDGSNFTLKIRSTKLEDSAMYFCASSPSTDTQYFGPGTRLTVL.